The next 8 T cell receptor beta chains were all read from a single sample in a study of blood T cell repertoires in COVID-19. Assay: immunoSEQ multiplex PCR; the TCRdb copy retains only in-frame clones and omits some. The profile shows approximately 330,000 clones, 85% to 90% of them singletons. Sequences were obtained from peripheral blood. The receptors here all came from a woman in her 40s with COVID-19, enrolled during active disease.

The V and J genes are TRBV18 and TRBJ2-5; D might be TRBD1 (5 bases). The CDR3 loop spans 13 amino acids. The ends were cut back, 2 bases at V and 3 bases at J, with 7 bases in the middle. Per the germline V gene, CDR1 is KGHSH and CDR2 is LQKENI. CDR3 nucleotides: TGTGCCAGCTCACCAGGCAGGGAAGAGACCCAGTACTTC. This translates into CASSPGREETQYF.

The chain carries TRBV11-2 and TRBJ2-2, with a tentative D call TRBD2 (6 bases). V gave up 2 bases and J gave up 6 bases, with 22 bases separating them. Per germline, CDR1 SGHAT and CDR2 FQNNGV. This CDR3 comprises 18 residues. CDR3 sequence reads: CASSLLPRRAGTSGELFF. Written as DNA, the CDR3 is TGTGCCAGCAGCTTACTTCCTCGACGTGCTGGGACTTCCGGGGAGCTGTTTTTT. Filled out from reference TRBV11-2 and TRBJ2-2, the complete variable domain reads EAGVAQSPRYKIIEKRQSVAFWCNPISGHATLYWYQQILGQGPKLLIQFQNNGVVDDSQLPKDRFSAERLKGVDSTLKIQPAKLEDSAVYLCASSLLPRRAGTSGELFFGEGSRLTVL.

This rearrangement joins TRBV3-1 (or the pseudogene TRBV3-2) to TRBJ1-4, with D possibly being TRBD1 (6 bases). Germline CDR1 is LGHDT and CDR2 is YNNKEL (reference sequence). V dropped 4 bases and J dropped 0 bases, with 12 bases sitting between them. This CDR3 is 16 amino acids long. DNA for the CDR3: TGTGCCAGCAGCCCGGGGACACCTGCAACTAATGAAAAACTGTTTTTT. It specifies CASSPGTPATNEKLFF.

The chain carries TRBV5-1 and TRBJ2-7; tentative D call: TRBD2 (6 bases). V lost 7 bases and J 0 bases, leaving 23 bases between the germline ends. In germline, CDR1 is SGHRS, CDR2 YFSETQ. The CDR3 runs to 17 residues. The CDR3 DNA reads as TGCGCCAGCCGGAGGGACCCAAACCCTCTAAGCTCCTACGAGCAGTACTTC. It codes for CASRRDPNPLSSYEQYF.

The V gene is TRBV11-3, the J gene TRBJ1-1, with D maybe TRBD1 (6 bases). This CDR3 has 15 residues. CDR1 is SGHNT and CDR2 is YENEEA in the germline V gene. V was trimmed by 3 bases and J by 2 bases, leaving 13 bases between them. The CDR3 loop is CASSFTGSGNTEAFF. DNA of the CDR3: TGTGCCAGCAGCTTTACAGGGAGTGGTAACACTGAAGCTTTCTTT.

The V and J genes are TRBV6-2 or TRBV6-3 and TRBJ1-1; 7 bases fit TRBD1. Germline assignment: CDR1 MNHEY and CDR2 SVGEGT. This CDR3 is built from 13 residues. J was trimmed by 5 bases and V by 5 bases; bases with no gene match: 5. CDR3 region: CASSPHRGTEAFF. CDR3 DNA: TGTGCCAGCAGTCCCCACAGGGGAACTGAAGCTTTCTTT.

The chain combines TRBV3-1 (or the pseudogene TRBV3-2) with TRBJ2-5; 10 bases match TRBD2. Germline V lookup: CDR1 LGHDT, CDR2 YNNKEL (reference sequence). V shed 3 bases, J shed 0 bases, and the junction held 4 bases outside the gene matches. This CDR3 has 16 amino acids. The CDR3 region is CASSQGSGGYQETQYF. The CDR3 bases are TGTGCCAGCAGCCAGGGTAGCGGGGGGTACCAAGAGACCCAGTACTTC.

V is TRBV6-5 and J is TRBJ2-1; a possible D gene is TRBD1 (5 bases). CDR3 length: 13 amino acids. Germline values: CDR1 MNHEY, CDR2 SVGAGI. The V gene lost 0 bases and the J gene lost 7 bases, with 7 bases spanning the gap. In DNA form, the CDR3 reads TGTGCCAGCAGTTACTCGACAGTAAATGAGCAGTTCTTC. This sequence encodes CASSYSTVNEQFF.